The 20 T cell receptor beta chains below come from one sample, sequenced in a study of T cell changes during pregnancy in multiple sclerosis. Data came from immunoSEQ multiplex PCR; TCRdb stores just in-frame clones and leaves some out. The table has over 35,000 clones, around 90% seen once. The input for sequencing was CD4+ T cells from peripheral blood mononuclear cells, taken in the third trimester of pregnancy. These TCRs come from a female donor with multiple sclerosis, enrolled in a pregnancy study.

The chain uses TRBV5-1 and TRBJ2-3, with TRBD2 identical over 7 bases. This CDR3 is 17 amino acids long. Germline V gene data show CDR1 as SGHRS and CDR2 as YFSETQ. The junction had 13 bases not matched to a gene; V was cut back by 3 bases and J by 3 bases. The CDR3: CASSSLAGAVRTDTQYF. The CDR3, as DNA: TGCGCCAGCAGCTCACTGGCGGGAGCGGTGAGAACAGATACGCAGTATTTT. Complete variable domain (other parts from reference TRBV5-1 and TRBJ2-3): KAGVTQTPRYLIKTRGQQVTLSCSPISGHRSVSWYQQTPGQGLQFLFEYFSETQRNKGNFPGRFSGRQFSNSRSEMNVSTLELGDSALYLCASSSLAGAVRTDTQYFGPGTRLTVL.

The V and J genes are TRBV2 and TRBJ2-1, with 9 bases matching TRBD2. The CDR3 spans 14 residues. J lost 5 bases, V lost 7 bases, and 6 bases had no gene match. Germline CDR1 SNHLY, CDR2 FYNNEI. In nucleotides, the CDR3 is TGTGCCAGCAAGCGGCTAGCGGGGAACAATGAGCAGTTCTTC. It codes for CASKRLAGNNEQFF. Supplemented by reference TRBV2 and TRBJ2-1, the full variable domain reads EPEVTQTPSHQVTQMGQEVILRCVPISNHLYFYWYRQILGQKVEFLVSFYNNEISEKSEIFDDQFSVERPDGSNFTLKIRSTKLEDSAMYFCASKRLAGNNEQFFGPGTRLTVL.

This clone was counted between two and nine times. The CDR3 DNA reads as TGTGCCAGCAGTCCTAGGGGGCGCGACTATGGCTACACCTTC. Its protein is CASSPRGRDYGYTF. The rearrangement uses TRBV28 and TRBJ1-2; TRBD1 matches 7 bases. The CDR3 contains 14 residues. Germline V gene sequence: CDR1 MDHEN, CDR2 SYDVKM. Trimming took 5 bases from V and 3 from J; bases not matched to a gene: 6.

The V call is TRBV7-2, the J call TRBJ1-6; TRBD1 might be the D (6 bases). Germline CDR1 SGHTA, CDR2 FQGNSA. V was trimmed by 4 bases and J by 7 bases, leaving 20 bases between them. The CDR3 sequence is 17 residues long. The CDR3 DNA sequence: TGTGCCAGCAGCTCAGCCCGGGACACGGGAAAAAATTCACCCCTCCACTTT. As protein: CASSSARDTGKNSPLHF.

The rearrangement links TRBV20-1 to TRBJ1-1; D might be TRBD1 (5 bases). The germline V gene encodes CDR1 DFQATT and CDR2 SNEGSKA (reference sequence). The CDR3 totals 11 residues. V gave up 4 bases and J gave up 4 bases, with 7 bases separating them. CDR3 sequence: CSANGGTEAFF. Written as DNA, the CDR3 is TGCAGTGCTAACGGGGGCACTGAAGCTTTCTTT.

The V call is TRBV28, the J call TRBJ1-5, with TRBD1 as a possible D gene (6 bases). CDR1 and CDR2 (germline): MDHEN, SYDVKM. The CDR3 has 15 amino acids. Trimming shortened V by 7 bases and J by 0 bases, and 13 bases separated the two germline ends. The CDR3 nucleotides are TGTGCCAGCAAACTCACACAGGGTAGCAATCAGCCCCAGCATTTT. It specifies CASKLTQGSNQPQHF.

This chain links TRBV9 with TRBJ2-2, with TRBD2 matching 10 bases. Germline V gene data show CDR1 as SGDLS and CDR2 as YYNGEE. Losses at the gene ends were 0 bases for V and 6 bases for J; bases not matched to a gene: 5. The length of the CDR3 is 16 residues. For the CDR3, the DNA is TGTGCCAGCAGCGTAGTGGCTAGCGGGAGCCCCGGGGAGCTGTTTTTT. This translates into CASSVVASGSPGELFF. The complete variable domain, with remaining parts taken from reference TRBV9 and TRBJ2-2, reads DSGVTQTPKHLITATGQRVTLRCSPRSGDLSVYWYQQSLDQGLQFLIQYYNGEERAKGNILERFSAQQFPDLHSELNLSSLELGDSALYFCASSVVASGSPGELFFGEGSRLTVL.

This chain connects TRBV30 to TRBJ2-1; the match to TRBD2 covers 9 bases. V was clipped by 2 bases and J by 4 bases; unmatched bases: 6. The CDR3 consists of 15 residues. CDR1 is GTSNPN and CDR2 is SVGIG in the germline V gene (reference sequence). The CDR3 DNA sequence: TGTGCCTGGAGTAAGGGCGGGAGGGCTTACAATGAGCAGTTCTTC. This gives the protein CAWSKGGRAYNEQFF.

The V and J genes are TRBV5-1 and TRBJ2-7; D gene unclear. V was pared by 4 bases and J by 2 bases, with 7 bases between. Germline loops: CDR1 SGHRS, CDR2 YFSETQ. The CDR3 runs 12 residues. This CDR3 is CASSPSTYEQYF. In DNA, the CDR3 is TGCGCCAGCAGCCCATCAACCTACGAGCAGTACTTC. The whole variable domain, filled in from reference TRBV5-1 and TRBJ2-7, reads KAGVTQTPRYLIKTRGQQVTLSCSPISGHRSVSWYQQTPGQGLQFLFEYFSETQRNKGNFPGRFSGRQFSNSRSEMNVSTLELGDSALYLCASSPSTYEQYFGPGTRLTVT.

This chain connects TRBV6-5 to TRBJ2-3; tentative D call: TRBD1 (6 bases). V was pared by 6 bases and J by 0 bases, with 10 bases between. Germline values: CDR1 MNHEY, CDR2 SVGAGI. CDR3 size: 14 residues. As DNA, the CDR3 is TGTGCCAGCAGGGAACAGGGAAGCACAGATACGCAGTATTTT. Translating it yields CASREQGSTDTQYF.

This chain's CDR3 is CSVDKREIIYEQYF. In DNA, the CDR3 is TGCAGCGTTGATAAGCGGGAGATTATCTACGAGCAGTACTTC. The rearrangement links TRBV29-1 to TRBJ2-7, with TRBD2 matching 8 bases. The CDR3 runs to 14 residues. The germline CDR1 and CDR2 sequences are SQVTM and ANQGSEA. Unmatched junction bases numbered 7, after V lost 3 bases and J lost 3 bases.

The chain joins TRBV7-6 to TRBJ2-2, with 9 bases identical to TRBD1. The CDR3 is 16 residues long. V lost 5 bases and J lost 6; bases outside the gene matches: 10. CDR1 SGHVS and CDR2 FNYEAQ come from the germline V gene. The CDR3 sequence: CASSVSGTGIAGELFF. The CDR3 DNA sequence: TGTGCCAGCAGCGTCTCCGGGACAGGGATTGCCGGGGAGCTGTTTTTT.

This chain uses TRBV5-4 with TRBJ2-7, with D tentatively TRBD2 (6 bases). Looked up from germline, CDR1 is SGHNT and CDR2 is YYREEE (reference sequence). The CDR3 loop spans 14 amino acids. V was trimmed by 4 bases and J by 3 bases, leaving 14 bases between them. In nucleotides, the CDR3 is TGTGCCAGCAGCCGCCCCGGGAGCCACTACGAGCAGTACTTC. Amino acids: CASSRPGSHYEQYF.

The genes are TRBV7-9 and TRBJ1-5, with no clear D. The ends were cut back, 0 bases at V and 3 bases at J, with 6 bases in the middle. This CDR3 has 14 amino acids. CDR1 and CDR2 from the germline V gene are SEHNR and FQNEAQ (reference sequence). The CDR3 loop reads CASSLASDNQPQHF. The CDR3 DNA reads TGTGCCAGCAGCTTAGCGTCAGACAATCAGCCCCAGCATTTT. Full variable domain (outside the CDR3, taken from reference TRBV7-9 and TRBJ1-5): DTGVSQNPRHKITKRGQNVTFRCDPISEHNRLYWYRQTLGQGPEFLTYFQNEAQLEKSRLLSDRFSAERPKGSFSTLEIQRTEQGDSAMYLCASSLASDNQPQHFGDGTRLSIL.

This sequence joins TRBV9 and TRBJ2-3; 13 bases are shared with TRBD2. Germline values: CDR1 SGDLS, CDR2 YYNGEE. The J segment lost 2 bases and the V segment lost 3 bases, leaving 3 bases of the junction unmatched. The CDR3 has 16 residues. CDR3 sequence reads: CASSGTSGSFTDTQYF. CDR3 DNA sequence: TGTGCCAGCAGCGGGACTAGCGGGAGTTTCACAGATACGCAGTATTTT.

The V and J genes are TRBV27 and TRBJ2-7, with D possibly being TRBD1 (6 bases). Trimming shortened V by 0 bases and J by 5 bases, and 14 bases separated the two germline ends. This CDR3 spans 15 amino acids. Germline V gene lookup returns CDR1 MNHEY and CDR2 SMNVEV (reference sequence). CDR3 in amino acids: CASSLSRRGDNEQYF. The DNA for the CDR3 is TGTGCCAGCAGTTTATCGCGCAGGGGCGATAACGAGCAGTACTTC.

The chain links TRBV27 to TRBJ2-1; 9 nucleotides line up with TRBD2. Trimming took 5 bases from V and 2 from J; bases not matched to a gene: 7. Germline values: CDR1 MNHEY, CDR2 SMNVEV (reference sequence). The CDR3 has 16 residues. CDR3 sequence reads: CASSALRGRAYNEQFF. CDR3 nucleotides: TGTGCCAGCAGTGCCCTACGCGGGAGGGCCTACAATGAGCAGTTCTTC.

The genes are TRBV19 and TRBJ1-1; weak D call: TRBD1 (6 bases). V lost 4 bases to trimming and J lost 3 bases, with 9 bases between them. Germline CDR1 LNHDA, CDR2 SQIVND (reference sequence). The CDR3 is made up of 13 amino acids. The CDR3 region is CASSRTVYTEAFF. DNA for the CDR3: TGTGCCAGTAGTAGGACAGTCTACACTGAAGCTTTCTTT.

V is TRBV5-1 and J is TRBJ1-1, with D perhaps matching TRBD1 (5 bases). This CDR3 spans 16 amino acids. CDR1 and CDR2 from the germline V gene are SGHRS and YFSETQ. The V end was cut by 4 bases, the J end by 0 bases, with 16 bases between. Here the CDR3 reads CASSPRGGTVNTEAFF. CDR3 nucleotides: TGCGCCAGCAGCCCGCGAGGAGGGACGGTGAACACTGAAGCTTTCTTT.

The V and J genes are TRBV7-7 and TRBJ2-2; D may be TRBD2 (5 bases). The CDR3 runs 15 residues. Germline values: CDR1 SSHAT, CDR2 FNYEAQ (reference sequence). V lost 5 bases and J 0 bases, leaving 10 bases between the germline ends. Written as DNA, the CDR3 is TGTGCCAGCAGCCCGAGCGGCGCGAACACCGGGGAGCTGTTTTTT. This gives the protein CASSPSGANTGELFF.